This T cell receptor beta chain was captured in a study of blood T cell repertoires in COVID-19. Across the study: PBMCs, B-cell-depleted T cells, or T cells provided the cDNA or gDNA that made up the material.

All enrollees were roughly 18 to 90 years old and from under 25 US areas. Assignments of participants to cohorts depended upon their own reported clinical history. Cohort 3 recovered donors had two negative PCRs, clearance, or symptom resolution. The table came from immunoSEQ multiplex PCR; TCRdb's copy has only in-frame clones and leaves some out. The table records some 250,000 clones, 65% to 90% of them present only once. Germline V gene lookup returns CDR1 ENHRY and CDR2 SYGVKD. The V gene lost 6 bases and the J gene lost 0 bases, with 11 bases spanning the gap. This CDR3 spans 14 amino acids. This chain joins TRBV10-3 and TRBJ1-1, with D unclear. Sequenced sample: PBMCs or T cells enriched from blood (not recorded which). The TCR comes from a man between 18 and 35 years old who had recovered from COVID-19. In nucleotides, the CDR3 is TGTGCCATCAGCCCCATCGGGATGAACACTGAAGCTTTCTTT. Amino acids: CAISPIGMNTEAFF.